This is a list of T cell receptor beta chains from one sample in a study of blood T cell dynamics during melanoma immunotherapy. Here immunoSEQ multiplex PCR was the method, and the copy in TCRdb shows in-frame clones only, minus some. The sample carries over 200 clones, 70% to 85% recorded once. The specimen was naive CD8+ T cells from blood, collected from a patient treated with checkpoint blockade. The receptors originated from a human donor with melanoma. CDR3s leave out the opening cysteine and the closing phenylalanine or tryptophan. Part of the rows lack a size; the others show once, few, many or a class for expanded clones.

v_gene,abundance,j_gene,CDR3aa
TRBV27,.,TRBJ2-1,ASSLSKNNEQF
TRBV4-2,few,TRBJ1-4,ASSQDLQSNEKLF
TRBV10-2,.,TRBJ2-3,ASAGTADYSTDTQY
TRBV7-9,.,TRBJ2-7,ASSLGEYSGPTYEQY
TRBV15,.,TRBJ1-2,ATSVLGYGYT
TRBV27,.,TRBJ1-5,ASSLSGGASNQPQH
TRBV7-9,.,TRBJ2-3,ASSPSASMGITQY
TRBV5-5,.,TRBJ2-7,ASSLGTTPYEQY
TRBV7-1,.,TRBJ2-7,ASSDPGQLYEQY
TRBV7-2,.,TRBJ2-7,ASSWGGTGRSYEQY
TRBV7-3,once,TRBJ2-5,ASSLTGLEETQY
TRBV27,.,TRBJ2-5,ASRPYGADQETQY
TRBV30,.,TRBJ2-1,ASFVGGYNEQF
TRBV6-5,few,TRBJ2-7,ASSKQGYEQY